The rows below give T cell receptor beta chains drawn from one sample of a study of OX40 agonist ivuxolimab in advanced cancers. The method was immunoSEQ multiplex PCR; TCRdb's version includes in-frame clones alone and lacks a portion of them. This sample yields about 73,000 clones, of which around nine tenths are seen a single time; 0.55% to 0.7% belongs to the top ten. Sample: CD4+ or CD8+ T cells sorted from blood, taken in a trial of the OX40 agonist ivuxolimab. These receptors all stem from an adult with an advanced solid tumor such as melanoma, head and neck, liver or kidney cancer. Each CDR3 is given with its conserved first and last residue. Each record gives: clone size, V gene, D gene, J gene, CDR3 DNA, CDR3 protein. The D gene is left open where the match is weak. Only some rows state a clone size, as once, few, many or a class for expanded clones.

>-|TRBV14|-|TRBJ2-1
TGTGCCAGCAGCCCATCCATGAGCGGCGAGCAGTTCTTC
CASSPSMSGEQFF
>-|TRBV6-5|-|TRBJ1-5
TGTGCCAGCAGTTACTCGGGGGGCTATCAGCCCCAGCATTTT
CASSYSGGYQPQHF
>-|TRBV7-9|-|TRBJ2-1
TGTGCCAGCAGCCCCATCGATGAGCAGTTCTTC
CASSPIDEQFF
>-|TRBV5-8|TRBD2|TRBJ2-1
TGTGCCAGCAGCTTGGCCCAGACTAGCGGGGGGGCCACTGAGCAGTTCTTC
CASSLAQTSGGATEQFF
>-|TRBV28|TRBD1|TRBJ1-1
TGTGCCAGCAGCCCAAACAGGGGGGCTTTCTTT
CASSPNRGAFF
>-|TRBV27|TRBD1|TRBJ1-1
TGTGCCAGCAGTAGTGTCCGGGACAGGGGGTGGAACACTGAAGCTTTCTTT
CASSSVRDRGWNTEAFF
>-|TRBV18|-|TRBJ2-3
TGTGCCAGCTCACCGAGGACTTCTAGCACAGATACGCAGTATTTT
CASSPRTSSTDTQYF
>-|TRBV6-4|TRBD2|TRBJ2-1
TGTGCCAGCAGTCCCCGGGGAGGGGCGGGGTACAATGAGCAGTTCTTC
CASSPRGGAGYNEQFF
>few|TRBV9|-|TRBJ2-2
TGTGCCAGCAGCGTAGCCACCGGGGAGCTGTTTTTT
CASSVATGELFF
>-|TRBV6-5|TRBD2|TRBJ2-5
TGTGCCACAAAAAGTGGGGGGGTCCGCCAAGAGACCCAGTACTTC
CATKSGGVRQETQYF
>-|TRBV27|TRBD1|TRBJ1-2
TGTGCCAGCAGTCCTCTCCCGACAGGGGGCCAAAGCTTC
CASSPLPTGGQSF
>-|TRBV28|-|TRBJ2-4
TGTGCCAGCATGGGGGCTGAACGGGGCAAAAACATTCAGTACTTC
CASMGAERGKNIQYF